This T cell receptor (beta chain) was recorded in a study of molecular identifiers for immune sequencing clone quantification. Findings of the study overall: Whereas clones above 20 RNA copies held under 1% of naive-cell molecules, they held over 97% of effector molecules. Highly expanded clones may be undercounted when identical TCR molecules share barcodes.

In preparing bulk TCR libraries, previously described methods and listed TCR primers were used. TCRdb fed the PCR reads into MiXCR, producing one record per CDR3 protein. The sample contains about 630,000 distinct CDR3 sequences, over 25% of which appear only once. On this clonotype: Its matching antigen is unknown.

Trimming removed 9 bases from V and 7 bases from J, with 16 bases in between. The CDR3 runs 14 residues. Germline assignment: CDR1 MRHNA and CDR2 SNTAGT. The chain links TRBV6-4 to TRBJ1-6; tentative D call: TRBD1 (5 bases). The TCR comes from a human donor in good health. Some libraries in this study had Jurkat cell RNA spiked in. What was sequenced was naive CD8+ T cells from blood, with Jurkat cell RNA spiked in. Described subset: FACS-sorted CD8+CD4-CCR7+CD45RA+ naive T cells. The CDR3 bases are TGTGCCAGACTAAGACGGGGGAGAAATTCACCCCTCCACTTT. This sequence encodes CARLRRGRNSPLHF.